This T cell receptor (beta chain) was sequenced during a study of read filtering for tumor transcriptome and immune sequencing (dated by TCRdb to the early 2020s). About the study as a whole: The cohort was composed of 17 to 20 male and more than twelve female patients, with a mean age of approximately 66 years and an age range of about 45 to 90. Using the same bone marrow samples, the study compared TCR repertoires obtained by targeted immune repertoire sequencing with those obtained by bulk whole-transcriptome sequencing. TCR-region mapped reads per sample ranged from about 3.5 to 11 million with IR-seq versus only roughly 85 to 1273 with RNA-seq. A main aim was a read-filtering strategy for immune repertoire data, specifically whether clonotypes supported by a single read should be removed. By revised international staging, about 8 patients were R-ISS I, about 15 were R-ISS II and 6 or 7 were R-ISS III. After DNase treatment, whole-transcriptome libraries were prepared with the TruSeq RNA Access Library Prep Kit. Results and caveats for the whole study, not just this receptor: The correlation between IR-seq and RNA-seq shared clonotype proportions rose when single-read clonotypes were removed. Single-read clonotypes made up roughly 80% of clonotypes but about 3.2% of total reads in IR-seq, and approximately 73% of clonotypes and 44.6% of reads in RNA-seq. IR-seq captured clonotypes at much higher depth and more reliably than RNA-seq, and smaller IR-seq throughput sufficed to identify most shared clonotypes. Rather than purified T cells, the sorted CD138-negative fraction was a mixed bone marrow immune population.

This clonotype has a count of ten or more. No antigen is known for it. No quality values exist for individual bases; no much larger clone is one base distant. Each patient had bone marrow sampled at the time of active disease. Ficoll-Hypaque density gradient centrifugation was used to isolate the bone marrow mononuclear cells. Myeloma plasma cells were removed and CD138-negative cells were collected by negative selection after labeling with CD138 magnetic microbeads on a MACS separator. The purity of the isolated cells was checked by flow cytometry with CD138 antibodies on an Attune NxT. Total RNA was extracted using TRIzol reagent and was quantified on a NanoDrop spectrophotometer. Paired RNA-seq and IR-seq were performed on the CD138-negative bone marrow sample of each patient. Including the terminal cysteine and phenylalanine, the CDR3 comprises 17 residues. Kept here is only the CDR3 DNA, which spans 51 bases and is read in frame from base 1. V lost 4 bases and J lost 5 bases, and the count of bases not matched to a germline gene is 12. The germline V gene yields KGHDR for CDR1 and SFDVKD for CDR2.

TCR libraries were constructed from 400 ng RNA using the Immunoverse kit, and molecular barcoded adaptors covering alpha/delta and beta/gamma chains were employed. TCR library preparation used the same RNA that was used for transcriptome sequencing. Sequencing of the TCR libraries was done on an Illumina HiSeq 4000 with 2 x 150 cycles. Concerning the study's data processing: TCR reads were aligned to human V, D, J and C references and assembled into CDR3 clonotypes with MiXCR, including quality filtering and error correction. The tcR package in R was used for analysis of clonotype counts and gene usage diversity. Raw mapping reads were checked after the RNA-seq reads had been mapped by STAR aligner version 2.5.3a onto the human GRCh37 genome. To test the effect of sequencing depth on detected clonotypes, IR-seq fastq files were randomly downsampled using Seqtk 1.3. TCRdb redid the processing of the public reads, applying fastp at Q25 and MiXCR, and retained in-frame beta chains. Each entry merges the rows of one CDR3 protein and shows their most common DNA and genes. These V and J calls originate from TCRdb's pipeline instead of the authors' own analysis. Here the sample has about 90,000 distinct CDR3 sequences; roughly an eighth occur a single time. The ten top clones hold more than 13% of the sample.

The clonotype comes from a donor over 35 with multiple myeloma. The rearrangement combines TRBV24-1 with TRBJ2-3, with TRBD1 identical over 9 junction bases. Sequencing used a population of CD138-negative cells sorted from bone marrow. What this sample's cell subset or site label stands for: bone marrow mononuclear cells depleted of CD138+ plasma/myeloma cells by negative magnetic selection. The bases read TGTGCCACCAGTGACCGGACCGGGACAGGGAGAATAGATACGCAGTATTTT. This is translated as CATSDRTGTGRIDTQYF.